This T cell receptor beta chain is from a study of blood T cell repertoires in COVID-19. For the study at large: Nucleic acid was either cDNA or gDNA, and it came from T cells, B-cell-depleted T cells, or PBMCs.

Methods used by the authors: The authors estimated nucleated cell counts from reference gene primer amplification. Produced via immunoSEQ multiplex PCR; TCRdb's table is partial and in-frame only. V, J and clone size were drawn from that table, and D and trimming were deduced from the DNA. The table has over 400,000 clones, 75% to 90% seen once. The CDR3 runs to 14 residues. Germline lookup yields CDR1 MRHNA and CDR2 SNTAGT. Trimming took off 2 bases at V and 8 bases at J, with 12 bases between the two ends. This clone was seen more than once but under ten times. The V and J genes are TRBV6-4 and TRBJ1-4, with D tentatively TRBD1 (6 bases). Sequencing input: peripheral blood. The sequence was collected from a woman in her 30s with active or convalescent COVID-19. The CDR3, as DNA: TGTGCCAGCAGTGACGGCACAGGGAGCGAAAAACTGTTTTTT. Its translation is CASSDGTGSEKLFF.